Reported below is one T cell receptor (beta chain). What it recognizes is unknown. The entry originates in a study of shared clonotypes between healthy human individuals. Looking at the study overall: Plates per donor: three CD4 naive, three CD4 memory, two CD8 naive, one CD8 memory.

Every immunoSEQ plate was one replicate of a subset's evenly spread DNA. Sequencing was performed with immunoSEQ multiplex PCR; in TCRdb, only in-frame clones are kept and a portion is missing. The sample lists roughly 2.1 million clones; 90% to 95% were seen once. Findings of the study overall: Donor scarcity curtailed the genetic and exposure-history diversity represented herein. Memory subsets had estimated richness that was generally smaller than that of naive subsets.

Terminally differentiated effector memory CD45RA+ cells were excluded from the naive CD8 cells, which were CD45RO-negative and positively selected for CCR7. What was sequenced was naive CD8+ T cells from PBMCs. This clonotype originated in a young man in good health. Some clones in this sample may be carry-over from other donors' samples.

The CDR3 region has the DNA TGCAGCGTTGAAGTAGGGGGACAGGGGGCCCTTCACTATGGCTACACCTTC. Translated, it gives CSVEVGGQGALHYGYTF. The genes are TRBV29-1 and TRBJ1-2; 12 bases align to TRBD1. This CDR3 has 17 residues. Germline V CDR1 and CDR2: SQVTM, ANQGSEA. V lost 1 base and J lost 3; bases outside the gene matches: 9.